The rows below give T cell receptor beta chains drawn from one sample of a study of response to subunit inactivated influenza vaccine. TCRdb used MiXCR to reprocess the RT-PCR reads, holding one entry per CDR3 protein. The sample consists of a few hundred thousand distinct CDR3 sequences, roughly 15% of them appearing once. Sequenced material: PBMCs from blood, taken roughly 12 days after vaccination. Receptor source: a man aged 45 to 65 who received an inactivated influenza vaccine. CDR3s include the opening cysteine and the closing phenylalanine or tryptophan. A D gene is named only where the DNA matches it firmly. Size tells how often a clone was seen (once, few, many) or the class of an expanded clone, and some rows leave it out.

clone size | J gene | V gene | D gene | CDR3 protein | CDR3 DNA
. | TRBJ2-3 | TRBV7-6 | TRBD2 | CASSPGLGTDTQYF | TGTGCCAGCAGCCCCGGACTAGGCACAGATACGCAGTATTTT
many | TRBJ1-1 | TRBV19 | . | CASNPRVNTEAFF | TGTGCCAGTAACCCACGCGTAAACACTGAAGCTTTCTTT
many | TRBJ2-1 | TRBV7-9 | . | CASSPLANEQFF | TGTGCCAGCAGCCCCCTAGCCAATGAGCAGTTCTTC
. | TRBJ2-5 | TRBV7-9 | . | CASSLPFTARAQETQYF | TGTGCCAGCAGCTTACCCTTCACCGCCCGGGCCCAAGAGACCCAGTACTTC
few | TRBJ2-1 | TRBV20-1 | TRBD2 | CSADKLAGDRNEQFF | TGCAGTGCTGATAAACTAGCGGGGGATAGGAATGAGCAGTTCTTC
few | TRBJ2-7 | TRBV28 | . | CASSFTVSEQYF | TGTGCCAGCAGTTTTACAGTTAGCGAGCAGTACTTC
few | TRBJ2-7 | TRBV28 | TRBD2 | CASSLTTSGYEQYF | TGTGCCAGCAGTCTTACGACTAGCGGCTACGAGCAGTACTTC
few | TRBJ2-7 | TRBV5-1 | . | CASSSGLSFTHEQYF | TGCGCCAGCAGCTCCGGGCTAAGCTTTACCCACGAGCAGTACTTC
many | TRBJ1-4 | TRBV6-2/TRBV6-3 | . | CASTQEATNEKLFF | TGTGCCAGCACCCAAGAGGCAACTAATGAAAAACTGTTTTTT
many | TRBJ2-7 | TRBV6-1 | TRBD1 | CASSQDRTYEQYF | TGTGCCAGCAGCCAGGACAGGACCTACGAGCAGTACTTC
many | TRBJ2-2 | TRBV11-2 | TRBD1 | CASSSIRDRLTGELFF | TGTGCCAGCAGCTCCATCCGGGACAGGCTCACCGGGGAGCTGTTTTTT
. | TRBJ2-5 | TRBV18 | . | CASSKPQGWTGETQYF | TGTGCCAGCTCCAAACCACAAGGTTGGACGGGCGAGACCCAGTACTTC
. | TRBJ2-1 | TRBV7-9 | . | CASSLVAWGGRIEQFF | TGTGCCAGCAGCTTAGTAGCCTGGGGGGGGCGGATTGAGCAGTTCTTC
. | TRBJ1-2 | TRBV11-2 | . | CASRDIKNTGILYGYTF | TGTGCCAGCAGAGACATAAAAAATACAGGGATCCTCTATGGCTACACCTTC
. | TRBJ1-6 | TRBV3-1 | . | CASSPKAPNSPLHF | TGTGCCAGCAGCCCCAAGGCCCCTAATTCACCCCTCCACTTT
few | TRBJ1-2 | TRBV28 | TRBD1 | CASSSRGQGRYGYTF | TGTGCCAGCAGTTCGCGGGGACAGGGGAGGTATGGCTACACCTTC
few | TRBJ1-4 | TRBV4-2 | . | CASSQVRVTNEKLFF | TGTGCCAGCAGCCAAGTCAGGGTCACTAATGAAAAACTGTTTTTT
few | TRBJ2-1 | TRBV7-8 | TRBD2 | CASSFGFSGGVLNEQFF | TGTGCCAGCAGCTTTGGTTTTAGCGGGGGGGTTCTCAATGAGCAGTTCTTC
few | TRBJ2-3 | TRBV7-9 | . | CASNPTEGGTDTQYF | TGTGCCAGCAATCCCACGGAGGGTGGCACAGATACGCAGTATTTT
. | TRBJ2-7 | TRBV10-3 | . | CAISERGATSYEQYF | TGTGCCATCAGTGAGCGCGGGGCCACCTCCTACGAGCAGTACTTC
many | TRBJ2-5 | TRBV20-1 | . | CSGLGPFKETQYF | TGCAGCGGCCTGGGGCCTTTCAAGGAGACCCAGTACTTC
. | TRBJ1-3 | TRBV10-2 | TRBD1 | CASRGQGLAGNTIYF | TGCGCCAGCAGAGGACAGGGGCTGGCTGGAAACACCATATATTTT
many | TRBJ2-3 | TRBV12-3/TRBV12-4 | . | CASRQGTDTQYF | TGTGCCAGCAGGCAAGGCACAGATACGCAGTATTTT
few | TRBJ2-1 | TRBV6-6 | . | CASTRGAYNEQFF | TGTGCCAGCACCAGGGGGGCCTACAATGAGCAGTTCTTC
few | TRBJ1-1 | TRBV12-3/TRBV12-4 | TRBD1 | CASSPQGPNTEAFF | TGTGCCAGCAGTCCACAGGGGCCGAACACTGAAGCTTTCTTT
many | TRBJ2-7 | TRBV18 | TRBD2 | CASSPQGLADAYEQYF | TGTGCCAGCTCACCACAAGGACTAGCGGACGCCTACGAGCAGTACTTC
. | TRBJ2-7 | TRBV29-1 | TRBD2 | CSVTGTSSYEQYF | TGCAGCGTGACCGGGACTAGCTCCTACGAGCAGTACTTC
. | TRBJ2-7 | TRBV12-3/TRBV12-4 | TRBD2 | CASSPTTSGRLGEQYF | TGTGCCAGCAGTCCAACGACTAGCGGGAGATTAGGAGAGCAGTACTTC
few | TRBJ2-4 | TRBV7-2 | . | CASSPQEGARFQYF | TGTGCCAGCAGCCCACAGGAAGGGGCTCGCTTTCAGTACTTC
. | TRBJ2-3 | TRBV2 | . | CASSGLGGTLREEDTQYF | TGTGCCAGCAGTGGCTTGGGTGGAACACTCAGGGAGGAAGATACGCAGTATTTT
. | TRBJ2-3 | TRBV9 | . | CASSVGGSPDTQYF | TGTGCCAGCAGCGTCGGGGGTAGCCCAGATACGCAGTATTTT
few | TRBJ2-1 | TRBV6-2/TRBV6-3 | TRBD2 | CATHLAGVLEQFF | TGTGCCACCCACTTAGCGGGAGTGCTTGAGCAGTTCTTC
many | TRBJ2-7 | TRBV4-2 | . | CASSQDGIYEQYF | TGTGCCAGCAGCCAAGATGGAATCTACGAGCAGTACTTC
many | TRBJ2-7 | TRBV28 | . | CASSLFQGVPYEQYF | TGTGCCAGCAGTTTATTCCAGGGTGTTCCCTACGAGCAGTACTTC
few | TRBJ2-6 | TRBV5-5 | TRBD2 | CASSLPSGGSSGANVLTF | TGTGCCAGCAGCTTACCCAGCGGGGGGAGCTCTGGGGCCAACGTCCTGACTTTC
few | TRBJ2-1 | TRBV15 | TRBD2 | CATSPGLARNNEQFF | TGTGCCACCAGCCCGGGACTAGCGCGAAACAATGAGCAGTTCTTC
many | TRBJ2-7 | TRBV7-2 | TRBD1 | CASSLGTGMGEQYF | TGTGCCAGCAGCCTAGGGACAGGGATGGGGGAGCAGTACTTC
. | TRBJ1-1 | TRBV7-9 | . | CASSSHGRTEAFF | TGTGCCAGCAGCTCCCATGGGCGGACTGAAGCTTTCTTT
. | TRBJ1-5 | TRBV30 | . | CAWSVGYWEGVEEPQHF | TGTGCCTGGAGTGTAGGTTATTGGGAAGGGGTTGAAGAGCCCCAGCATTTT
few | TRBJ2-6 | TRBV9 | TRBD1 | CASSMGQGIAGANVLTF | TGTGCCAGCAGCATGGGACAGGGGATTGCTGGGGCCAACGTCCTGACTTTC
few | TRBJ2-1 | TRBV7-9 | TRBD2 | CAGRLAGGYEQFF | TGTGCCGGAAGACTAGCGGGAGGTTATGAGCAGTTCTTC
few | TRBJ2-1 | TRBV11-2 | . | CASSLEPKSSYNEQFF | TGTGCCAGCAGCTTAGAGCCCAAGAGCTCCTACAATGAGCAGTTCTTC
few | TRBJ2-4 | TRBV7-9 | . | CASSLNRGGNIQYF | TGTGCCAGCAGCTTAAACCGGGGAGGAAACATTCAGTACTTC
. | TRBJ1-2 | TRBV4-1 | . | CASSQDPGVFYGYTF | TGCGCCAGCAGCCAAGATCCGGGGGTGTTCTATGGCTACACCTTC
. | TRBJ2-2 | TRBV9 | . | CASRGPSPRTGELFF | TGTGCCAGCAGAGGACCCTCCCCAAGGACCGGGGAGCTGTTTTTT
. | TRBJ1-3 | TRBV4-3 | . | CASSQGPISATIYF | TGCGCCAGCAGCCAAGGGCCGATCTCGGCTACCATATATTTT
few | TRBJ1-1 | TRBV7-9 | . | CASSFLQEGTEAFF | TGTGCCAGCAGCTTTCTACAGGAGGGCACTGAAGCTTTCTTT
. | TRBJ2-5 | TRBV20-1 | TRBD2 | CSASSSGKETQYF | TGCAGTGCTAGTTCTAGCGGGAAAGAGACCCAGTACTTC
many | TRBJ1-2 | TRBV6-5 | TRBD1 | CASSYVRGTGGNDYTF | TGTGCCAGCAGTTACGTTAGGGGAACAGGGGGAAATGACTACACCTTC
. | TRBJ2-1 | TRBV5-1 | . | CASSLAAAQYNEQFF | TGCGCCAGCAGCTTGGCCGCTGCCCAATACAATGAGCAGTTCTTC
many | TRBJ1-1 | TRBV20-1 | . | CSASSGGGSTEAFF | TGCAGTGCTAGTTCCGGGGGCGGGAGCACTGAAGCTTTCTTT
. | TRBJ2-7 | TRBV29-1 | TRBD1 | CSVEVKDRAYEQYF | TGCAGCGTTGAAGTCAAGGACAGGGCCTACGAGCAGTACTTC
few | TRBJ2-7 | TRBV6-2/TRBV6-3 | TRBD1 | CASSSRGQGSYEQYF | TGTGCCAGCAGTTCCCGCGGACAGGGCTCCTACGAGCAGTACTTC
few | TRBJ1-3 | TRBV12-3/TRBV12-4 | TRBD1 | CASSDRGGNTIYF | TGTGCCAGCAGTGACAGGGGAGGAAACACCATATATTTT
. | TRBJ1-2 | TRBV28 | . | CASSSPQKGDYGYTF | TGTGCCAGCAGTTCCCCCCAAAAGGGCGACTATGGCTACACCTTC
. | TRBJ2-3 | TRBV7-2 | . | CASSLMSGDTQYF | TGTGCCAGCAGCTTAATGAGCGGAGATACGCAGTATTTT
many | TRBJ2-3 | TRBV7-2 | TRBD2 | CASSPSMTSGGADTQYF | TGTGCCAGCAGCCCATCGATGACTAGCGGGGGGGCAGATACGCAGTATTTT
many | TRBJ1-6 | TRBV5-1 | . | CASRAAVDSPLHF | TGCGCCAGCAGGGCGGCGGTAGATTCACCCCTCCACTTT
many | TRBJ2-2 | TRBV3-1 | TRBD2 | CASSNVRSGSGGELFF | TGTGCCAGCAGCAACGTCCGAAGCGGGAGTGGTGGGGAGCTGTTTTTT
few | TRBJ1-2 | TRBV7-2 | . | CASSLEVGGYTF | TGTGCCAGCAGCTTAGAAGTTGGAGGCTACACCTTC